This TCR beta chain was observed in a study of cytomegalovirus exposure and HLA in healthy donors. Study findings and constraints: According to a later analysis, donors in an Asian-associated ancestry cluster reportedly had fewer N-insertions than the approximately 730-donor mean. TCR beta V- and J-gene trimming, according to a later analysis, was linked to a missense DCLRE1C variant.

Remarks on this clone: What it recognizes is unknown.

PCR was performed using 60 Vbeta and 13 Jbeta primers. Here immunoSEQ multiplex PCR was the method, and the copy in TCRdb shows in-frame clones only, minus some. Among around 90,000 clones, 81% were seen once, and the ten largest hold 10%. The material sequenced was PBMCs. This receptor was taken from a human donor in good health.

The DNA of the CDR3 is TGTGCCAGCAGCTTCGCCCGGGCTAGCGGGAGTCAAAATGAGCAGTTCTTC. Amino acid sequence: CASSFARASGSQNEQFF. V usage is TRBV7-8 and J usage is TRBJ2-1; 10 nucleotides match TRBD2. Germline CDR1 is SGHVS and CDR2 is FQNEAQ. V gave up 3 bases and J gave up 7 bases; unmatched junction bases: 12. The CDR3 runs to 17 residues.